These 9 T cell receptor beta chains were all obtained from the same sample, sequenced in a study of technical replicates of blood from a few donors. The assay was immunoSEQ multiplex PCR, and TCRdb's table has in-frame clones only and misses some. There are more than 65,000 clones in the sample; under 97% occur only once, and more than 0.35% lies in the top ten. What was sequenced was T cells isolated from PBMCs. These TCRs come from a human donor in good health.

The V call is TRBV27, the J call TRBJ2-1; D possibly corresponds to TRBD1 (7 bases). Germline V gene lookup returns CDR1 MNHEY and CDR2 SMNVEV (reference sequence). The V end lost 10 bases, the J end lost 5 bases, and 45 bases lay between the germline ends. The CDR3 runs 23 residues. DNA of the CDR3: TGTGCCACCTCAGGGACCGCCGACAGGGTGAGTGTGGATAGAGGGGAGGCCCACAATGAGCAGTTCTTC. Translating it yields CATSGTADRVSVDRGEAHNEQFF.

This clone was detected only once. CDR3 DNA: TGTGCCAGCAGTGGTACAGGGGGCAAGTCCTACGAGCAGTACTTC. Its translation is CASSGTGGKSYEQYF. The chain links TRBV2 to TRBJ2-7, with 9 bases that match TRBD1. Germline V gene data show CDR1 as SNHLY and CDR2 as FYNNEI. The CDR3 runs 15 residues. The V gene end was trimmed by 4 bases and the J gene end by 1 base; junction bases not matched to a gene: 5.

The gene calls are TRBV7-2 and TRBJ2-5; D remains unclear. CDR1 SGHTA and CDR2 FQGNSA come from the germline V gene. Trimming took 4 bases from V and 5 from J, leaving 17 bases between them. The CDR3 has 15 amino acids. The CDR3 nucleotides read TGTGCCAGCAGCTCCCCCCACTTACCCAGGGAGACCCAGTACTTC. Its translation: CASSSPHLPRETQYF.

This rearrangement joins TRBV15 to TRBJ2-1; D may be TRBD2 (6 bases). With 8 bases removed from V and 6 bases from J, the gap between germline ends came to 17 bases. This CDR3 is 14 amino acids long. CDR1 and CDR2 (germline): LNHNV, YYDKDF (reference sequence). The CDR3, as DNA: TGTGCCACCCGCCTAGCGCCTAACATCAATGAGCAGTTCTTC. It yields the protein CATRLAPNINEQFF.

The rearrangement joins TRBV28 to TRBJ1-1, with D possibly matching TRBD1 (5 bases). This CDR3 is built from 13 residues. CDR1 and CDR2 from the germline V gene are MDHEN and SYDVKM. Trimming removed 3 bases from V and 3 bases from J, with 8 bases in between. CDR3 amino acids: CASSFLRDTEAFF. The CDR3 coding sequence is TGTGCCAGCAGTTTCCTCAGGGACACTGAAGCTTTCTTT.

The chain uses TRBV18 and TRBJ2-3; 9 nucleotides align to TRBD2. This CDR3 is built from 16 residues. The germline gives CDR1 KGHSH, CDR2 LQKENI. The ends lost 3 bases at V and 0 bases at J; junction bases unmatched: 4. CDR3 residues: CASSPLAGSSTDTQYF. DNA of the CDR3: TGTGCCAGCTCACCCCTAGCGGGATCTAGCACAGATACGCAGTATTTT.

As DNA, the CDR3 is TGTGCCAGCAGTTTATCGGGCAGGTGGAACACTGAAGCTTTCTTT. Protein product: CASSLSGRWNTEAFF. The V and J genes are TRBV27 and TRBJ1-1; D uncertain. The V gene's germline CDR1 is MNHEY and CDR2 SMNVEV (reference sequence). The ends were cut back, 0 bases at V and 1 base at J, with 9 bases in the middle. This CDR3 is built from 15 residues.

The chain uses TRBV7-2 and TRBJ2-7, with a possible D match to TRBD2 (5 bases). CDR3 length: 13 amino acids. CDR1 and CDR2 (germline): SGHTA, FQGNSA. The V end was cut by 3 bases, the J end by 6 bases, with 12 bases between. CDR3 bases: TGTGCCAGCAGCTTCACTAGTTATGCCGAGCAGTACTTC. This translates into CASSFTSYAEQYF.

The rearrangement joins TRBV16 to TRBJ2-3; D perhaps matches TRBD2 (5 bases). CDR1 is KGHSY, CDR2 FQNENV, per germline. The V and J ends lost 1 base and 8 bases respectively, with 13 bases between them. The CDR3 totals 14 residues. CDR3: CASSQFGGLSTQYF. CDR3 sequence (DNA): TGTGCCAGCAGCCAATTTGGCGGGTTGTCTACGCAGTATTTT.